This T cell receptor beta chain was documented in a study of beta chain features in type 1 diabetes. Overall study: Healthy donors resembled patients in age, gender and cell yields. Over all samples combined, around 110 million sorted cells were examined.

There are 13 residues in the CDR3. The germline CDR1 and CDR2 sequences are SGHAT and FQNNGV. V gave up 4 bases and J gave up 2 bases, with 8 bases separating them. This clone was seen a single time. The target antigen is unknown. Regarding the study as a whole: TCRB CDR3 length was moderately but significantly reduced in all four CD4+ subsets of Type 1 diabetes patients.

Investigators reverse transcribed all isolated RNA, so they sequenced expressed TCRB transcripts. Naive, central memory and regulatory T cell samples came to a mean of roughly 3.9 million reads. Sequenced by immunoSEQ multiplex PCR; TCRdb stores in-frame clones only, minus some. The sample has about 170,000 clones, about 7.8% seen once. Sorted populations all exceeded 98% purity. Material for sequencing was central memory CD4+ T cells from blood. The TCR sequence derives from a woman between 40 and 50 years old with type 1 diabetes. This chain connects TRBV11-2 to TRBJ1-1; D unclear. CDR3 bases: TGTGCCAGCAGCTATTACCTAAACACTGAAGCTTTCTTT. As protein: CASSYYLNTEAFF.